This paragraph covers one TCR beta chain sequence. This entry belongs to a study of blood T cell repertoires in COVID-19. The wider study: Collection of acute and convalescent COVID-19 samples took place in the United States, Italy and Spain. The analysed material was cDNA or gDNA that came from T cells, B-cell-depleted T cells, or PBMCs.

It was during active infection that Seattle patients were enrolled and then longitudinally followed. Per the authors' pipeline: Amplifying reference gene primers gave estimates of nucleated cell counts. TCRdb's copy holds only in-frame clones and misses some; the assay was immunoSEQ multiplex PCR. That table furnishes V, J and clone size, whereas the DNA furnished D and trimming. The sample includes around 230,000 clones, 85% seen only once; the top ten take roughly 5.3%. The length of the CDR3 is 13 residues. Trimming left V 10 bases short and J 2 bases short, with 9 bases between. Looked up from germline, CDR1 is SNHLY and CDR2 is FYNNEI.

The source of this sequence is a man in his fifties or sixties with COVID-19, enrolled during active disease. Material: peripheral blood. The gene calls are TRBV2 and TRBJ1-6; no definite D call. The CDR3 sequence: CAIGGPYNSPLHF. The CDR3 DNA reads TGTGCCATTGGAGGCCCCTATAATTCACCCCTCCACTTT.